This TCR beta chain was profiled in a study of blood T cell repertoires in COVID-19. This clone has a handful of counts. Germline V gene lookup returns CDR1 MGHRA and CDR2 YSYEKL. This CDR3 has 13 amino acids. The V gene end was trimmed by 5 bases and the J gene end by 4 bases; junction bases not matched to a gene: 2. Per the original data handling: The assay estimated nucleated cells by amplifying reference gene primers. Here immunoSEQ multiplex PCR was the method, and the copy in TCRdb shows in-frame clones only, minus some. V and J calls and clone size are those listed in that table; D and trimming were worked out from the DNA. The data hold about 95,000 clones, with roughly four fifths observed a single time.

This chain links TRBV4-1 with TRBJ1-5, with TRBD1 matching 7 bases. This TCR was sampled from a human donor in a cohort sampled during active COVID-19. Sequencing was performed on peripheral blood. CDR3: CASSTQGNQPQHF. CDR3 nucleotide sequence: TGCGCCAGCAGCACACAGGGGAATCAGCCCCAGCATTTT.